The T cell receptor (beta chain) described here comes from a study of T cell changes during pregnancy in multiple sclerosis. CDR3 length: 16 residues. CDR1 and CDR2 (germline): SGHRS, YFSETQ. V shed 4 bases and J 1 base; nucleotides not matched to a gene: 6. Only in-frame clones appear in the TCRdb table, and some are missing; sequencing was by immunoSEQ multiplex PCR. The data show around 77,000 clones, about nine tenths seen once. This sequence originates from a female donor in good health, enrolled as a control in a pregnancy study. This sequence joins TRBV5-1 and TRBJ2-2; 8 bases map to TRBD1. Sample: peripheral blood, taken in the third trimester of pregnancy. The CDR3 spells CASSKVGQGNTGELFF. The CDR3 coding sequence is TGCGCCAGCAGCAAGGTAGGACAGGGGAACACCGGGGAGCTGTTTTTT. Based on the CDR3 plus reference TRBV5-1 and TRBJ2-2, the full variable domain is KAGVTQTPRYLIKTRGQQVTLSCSPISGHRSVSWYQQTPGQGLQFLFEYFSETQRNKGNFPGRFSGRQFSNSRSEMNVSTLELGDSALYLCASSKVGQGNTGELFFGEGSRLTVL.